This T cell receptor (beta chain) originates from a study of blood T cells in healthy people across ages. Study-wide points: Per million T cells, TCR beta diversity dropped roughly linearly as age increased.

With a J-beta primer mix and a sample-barcoded 5' primer, a second PCR ran about 7 to 11 cycles. Every cDNA molecule bore a tag from a template-switch adaptor containing 12 random nucleotides. One entry per CDR3 protein, called by TCRdb with MiXCR from the 5' RACE reads. The sample shows roughly 680,000 distinct CDR3 sequences, 49% of them seen only once. Staff drew around 10 milliliters of peripheral blood from each donor. Isolation per sample recovered at least 7 million PBMCs. As for this clonotype: What it binds is unknown.

Germline V lookup: CDR1 SGHDT, CDR2 YYEEEE. CDR3 length equals 16 residues. V lost 3 bases, J lost 1 base, and 4 bases stayed unmatched. The chain is built from TRBV5-6 and TRBJ1-5; 10 nucleotides agree with TRBD1. The TCR originated in a woman aged 60 to 75 in good health. Sequenced material: blood. The CDR3 DNA is TGTGCCAGCAGCTACGACAGGGGGCAAAGCAATCAGCCCCAGCATTTT. Amino acids: CASSYDRGQSNQPQHF.